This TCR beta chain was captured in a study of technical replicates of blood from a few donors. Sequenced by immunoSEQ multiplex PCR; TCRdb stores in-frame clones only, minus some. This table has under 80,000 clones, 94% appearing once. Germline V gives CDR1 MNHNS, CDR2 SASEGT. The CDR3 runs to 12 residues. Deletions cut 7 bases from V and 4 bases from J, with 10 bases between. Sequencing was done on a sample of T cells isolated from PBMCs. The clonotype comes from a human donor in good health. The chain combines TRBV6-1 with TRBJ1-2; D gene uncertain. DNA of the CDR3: TGTGCCAGCATCCCGATCGGCTATGGCTACACCTTC. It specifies CASIPIGYGYTF.